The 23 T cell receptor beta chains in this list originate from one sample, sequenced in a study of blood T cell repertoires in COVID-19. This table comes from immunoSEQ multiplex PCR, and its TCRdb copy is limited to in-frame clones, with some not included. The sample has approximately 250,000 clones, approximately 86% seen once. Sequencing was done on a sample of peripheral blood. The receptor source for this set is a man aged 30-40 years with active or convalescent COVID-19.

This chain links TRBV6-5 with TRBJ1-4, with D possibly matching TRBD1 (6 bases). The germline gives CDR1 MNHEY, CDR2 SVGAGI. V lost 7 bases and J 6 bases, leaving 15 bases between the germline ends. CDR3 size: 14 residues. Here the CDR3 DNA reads TGTGCCAGCACAAACTTAAGACAGGATGAAAAACTGTTTTTT. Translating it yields CASTNLRQDEKLFF.

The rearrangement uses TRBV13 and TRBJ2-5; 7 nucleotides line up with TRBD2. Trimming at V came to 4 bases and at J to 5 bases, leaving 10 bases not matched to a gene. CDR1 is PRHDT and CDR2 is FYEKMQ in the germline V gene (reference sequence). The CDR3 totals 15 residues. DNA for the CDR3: TGTGCCAGCAGCTCCAGCGGGGCGGCCGACGAGACCCAGTACTTC. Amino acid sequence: CASSSSGAADETQYF.

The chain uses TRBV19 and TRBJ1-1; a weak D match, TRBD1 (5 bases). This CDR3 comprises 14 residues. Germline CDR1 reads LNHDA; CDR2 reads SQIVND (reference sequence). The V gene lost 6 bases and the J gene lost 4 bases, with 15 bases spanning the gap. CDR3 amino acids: CASRIGLGGTEAFF. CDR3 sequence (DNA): TGTGCCAGTAGGATCGGTCTGGGGGGCACTGAAGCTTTCTTT.

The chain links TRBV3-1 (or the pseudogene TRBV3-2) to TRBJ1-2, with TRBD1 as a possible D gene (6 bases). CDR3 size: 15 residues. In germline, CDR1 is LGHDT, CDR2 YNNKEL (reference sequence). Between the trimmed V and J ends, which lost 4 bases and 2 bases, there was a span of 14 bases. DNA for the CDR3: TGTGCCAGCAGCCCGCAACGACAGGCAAACTATGGCTACACCTTC. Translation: CASSPQRQANYGYTF.

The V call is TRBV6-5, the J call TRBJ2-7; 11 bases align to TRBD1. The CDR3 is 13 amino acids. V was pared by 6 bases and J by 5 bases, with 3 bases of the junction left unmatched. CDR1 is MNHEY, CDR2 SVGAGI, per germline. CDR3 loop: CASSRDRGDEQYF. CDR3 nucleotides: TGTGCCAGCAGCCGGGACAGGGGGGACGAGCAGTACTTC.

The CDR3 here is CASSEPGQALYGYTF. The CDR3, as DNA: TGCGCCAGCAGTGAGCCGGGACAGGCGCTCTATGGCTACACCTTC. This chain connects TRBV10-2 to TRBJ1-2, with 8 bases matching TRBD1. The germline gives CDR1 WSHSY, CDR2 SAAADI. There are 15 residues in the CDR3. Trimming removed 2 bases from V and 4 bases from J; junction bases left unmatched: 6.

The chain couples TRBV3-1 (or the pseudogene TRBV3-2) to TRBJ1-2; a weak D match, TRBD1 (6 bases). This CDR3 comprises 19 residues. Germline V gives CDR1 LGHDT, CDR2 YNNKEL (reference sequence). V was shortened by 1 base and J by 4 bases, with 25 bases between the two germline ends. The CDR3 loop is CASSQAGEWTAPAAYGYTF. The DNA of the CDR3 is TGTGCCAGCAGCCAAGCCGGAGAATGGACAGCACCCGCCGCCTATGGCTACACCTTC.

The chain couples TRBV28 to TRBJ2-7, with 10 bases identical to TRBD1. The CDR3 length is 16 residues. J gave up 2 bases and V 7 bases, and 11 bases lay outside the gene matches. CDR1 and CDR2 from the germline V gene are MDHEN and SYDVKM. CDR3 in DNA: TGTGCCAGCACATCAGGAGGGACAGGGGTTGCCTACGAGCAGTACTTC. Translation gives CASTSGGTGVAYEQYF. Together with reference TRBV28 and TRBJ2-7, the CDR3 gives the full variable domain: DVKVTQSSRYLVKRTGEKVFLECVQDMDHENMFWYRQDPGLGLRLIYFSYDVKMKEKGDIPEGYSVSREKKERFSLILESASTNQTSMYLCASTSGGTGVAYEQYFGPGTRLTVT.

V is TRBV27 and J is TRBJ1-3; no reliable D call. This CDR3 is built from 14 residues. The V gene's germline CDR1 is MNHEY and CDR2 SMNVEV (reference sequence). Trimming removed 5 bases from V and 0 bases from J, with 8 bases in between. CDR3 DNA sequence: TGTGCCAGCAGTCCCCACAGCTCTGGAAACACCATATATTTT. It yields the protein CASSPHSSGNTIYF.

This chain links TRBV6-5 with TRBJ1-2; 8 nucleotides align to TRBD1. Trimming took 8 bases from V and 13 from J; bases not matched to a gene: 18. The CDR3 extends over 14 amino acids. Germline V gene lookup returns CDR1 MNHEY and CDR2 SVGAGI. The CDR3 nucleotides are TGTGCCAGCCTGACCGGGACAGGTCGATTCCCTCTCACCTTC. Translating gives CASLTGTGRFPLTF.

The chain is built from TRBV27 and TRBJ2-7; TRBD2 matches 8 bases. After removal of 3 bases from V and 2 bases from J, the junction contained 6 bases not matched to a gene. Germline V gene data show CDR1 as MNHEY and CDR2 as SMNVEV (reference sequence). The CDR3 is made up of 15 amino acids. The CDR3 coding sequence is TGTGCCAGCAGTTTCGAGCGGGGGACCACCTACGAGCAGTACTTC. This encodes CASSFERGTTYEQYF.

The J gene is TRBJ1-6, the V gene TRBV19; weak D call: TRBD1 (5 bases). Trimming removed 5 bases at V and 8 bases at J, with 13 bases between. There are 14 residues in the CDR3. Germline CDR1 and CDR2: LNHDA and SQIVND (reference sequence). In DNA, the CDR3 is TGTGCCAGTAGTGAGGGGCGGGAGGATTCACCCCTCCACTTT. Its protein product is CASSEGREDSPLHF. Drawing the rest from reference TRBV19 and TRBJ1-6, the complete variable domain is DGGITQSPKYLFRKEGQNVTLSCEQNLNHDAMYWYRQDPGQGLRLIYYSQIVNDFQKGDIAEGYSVSREKKESFPLTVTSAQKNPTAFYLCASSEGREDSPLHFGNGTRLTVT.

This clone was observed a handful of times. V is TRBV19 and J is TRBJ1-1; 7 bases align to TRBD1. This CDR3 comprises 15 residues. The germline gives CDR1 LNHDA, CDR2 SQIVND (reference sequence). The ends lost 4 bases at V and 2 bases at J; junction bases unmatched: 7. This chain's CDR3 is CASSTRDRVNTEAFF. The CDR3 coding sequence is TGTGCCAGTAGTACCCGAGACAGGGTAAACACTGAAGCTTTCTTT.

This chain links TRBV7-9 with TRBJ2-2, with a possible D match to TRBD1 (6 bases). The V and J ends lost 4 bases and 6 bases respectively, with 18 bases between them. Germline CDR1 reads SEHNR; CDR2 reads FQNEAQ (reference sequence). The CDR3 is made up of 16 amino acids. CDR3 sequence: CASSSGTGNFAGELFF. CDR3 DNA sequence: TGTGCCAGCAGCTCAGGAACAGGGAATTTCGCCGGGGAGCTGTTTTTT.

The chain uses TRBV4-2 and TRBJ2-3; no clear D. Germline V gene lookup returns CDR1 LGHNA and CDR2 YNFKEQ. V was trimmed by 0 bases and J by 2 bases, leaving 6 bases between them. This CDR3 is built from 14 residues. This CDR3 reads CASSQDIFTDTQYF. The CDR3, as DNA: TGTGCCAGCAGCCAAGATATCTTCACAGATACGCAGTATTTT.

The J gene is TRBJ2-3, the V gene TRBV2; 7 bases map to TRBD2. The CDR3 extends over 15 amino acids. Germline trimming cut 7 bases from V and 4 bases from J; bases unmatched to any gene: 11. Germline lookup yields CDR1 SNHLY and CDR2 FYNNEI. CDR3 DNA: TGTGCCAGCAAATGGACTAGTTCTCGGGCAGATACGCAGTATTTT. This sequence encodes CASKWTSSRADTQYF.

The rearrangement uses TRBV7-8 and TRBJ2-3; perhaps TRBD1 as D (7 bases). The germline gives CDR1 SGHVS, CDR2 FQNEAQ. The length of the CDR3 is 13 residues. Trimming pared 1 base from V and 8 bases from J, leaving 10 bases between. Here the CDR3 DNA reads TGTGCCAGCAGCTTAGAGCAGGGGGGTACGCAGTATTTT. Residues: CASSLEQGGTQYF.

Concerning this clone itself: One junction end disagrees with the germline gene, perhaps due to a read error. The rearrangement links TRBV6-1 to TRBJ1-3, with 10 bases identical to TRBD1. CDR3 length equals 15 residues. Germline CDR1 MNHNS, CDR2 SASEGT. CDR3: CASSEAGDRGVPRDF. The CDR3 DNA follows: TGTGCCAGCAGTGAAGCGGGGGACAGGGGCGTCCCTCGGGATTTT.

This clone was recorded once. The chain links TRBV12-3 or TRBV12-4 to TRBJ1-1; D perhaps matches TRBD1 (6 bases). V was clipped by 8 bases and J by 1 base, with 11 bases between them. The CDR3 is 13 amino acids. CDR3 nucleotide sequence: TGTGCCAGCCGCCTAGGGGGGAACACTGAAGCTTTCTTT. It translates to CASRLGGNTEAFF.

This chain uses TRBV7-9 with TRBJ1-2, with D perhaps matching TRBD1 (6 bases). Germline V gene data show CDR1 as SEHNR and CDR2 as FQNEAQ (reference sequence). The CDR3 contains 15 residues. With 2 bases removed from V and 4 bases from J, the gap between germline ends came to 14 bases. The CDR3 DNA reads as TGTGCCAGCAGCTTACCAGGGGCAGGCGGCTATGGCTACACCTTC. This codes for CASSLPGAGGYGYTF.

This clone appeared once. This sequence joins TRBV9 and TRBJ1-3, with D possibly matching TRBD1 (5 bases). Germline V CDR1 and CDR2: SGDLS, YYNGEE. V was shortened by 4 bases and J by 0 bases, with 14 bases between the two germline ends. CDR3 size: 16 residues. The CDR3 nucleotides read TGTGCCAGCAGCAACCAACAGGAATTCTCTGGAAACACCATATATTTT. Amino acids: CASSNQQEFSGNTIYF. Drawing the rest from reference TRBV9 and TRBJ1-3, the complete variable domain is DSGVTQTPKHLITATGQRVTLRCSPRSGDLSVYWYQQSLDQGLQFLIQYYNGEERAKGNILERFSAQQFPDLHSELNLSSLELGDSALYFCASSNQQEFSGNTIYFGEGSWLTVV.

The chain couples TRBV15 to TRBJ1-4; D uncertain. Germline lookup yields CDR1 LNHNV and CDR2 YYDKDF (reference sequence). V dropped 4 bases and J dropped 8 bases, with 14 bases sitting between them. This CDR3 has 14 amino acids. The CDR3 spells CATSTRVGGEKLFF. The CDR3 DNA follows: TGTGCCACCAGCACGCGGGTCGGAGGGGAAAAACTGTTTTTT.

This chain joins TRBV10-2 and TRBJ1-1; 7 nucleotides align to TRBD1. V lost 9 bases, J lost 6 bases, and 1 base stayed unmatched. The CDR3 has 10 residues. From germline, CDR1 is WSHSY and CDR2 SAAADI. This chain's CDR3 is CASQGAEAFF. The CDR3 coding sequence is TGCGCCAGTCAGGGGGCTGAAGCTTTCTTT.